These T cell receptor beta chains were read from a single sample in a study of blood T cell repertoires in COVID-19. Assay used: immunoSEQ multiplex PCR; TCRdb lists only in-frame clones, some missing. The data contain roughly 130,000 clones, about 83% of them singletons. Sequenced: PBMCs or T cells enriched from blood (not recorded which). The receptors stem from a woman aged 50 to 65 with acute COVID-19. The CDR3 runs from the conserved cysteine through the conserved F or W. Size is omitted from some rows. Given values are once, few, many or a class for expanded clones.

v_call clone_size cdr3_aa
TRBV29-1 - CSVGPGGSGANVLTF
TRBV2 - CASSPGQAGTGELFF
TRBV11-3 - CASSLGWVVPSSYEQYF
TRBV19 - CASSMGQGYEQYF
TRBV9 - CASSVGTNNEQFF
TRBV9 - CASSEMIMGGYNEQFF
TRBV5-1 - CASSLGGSYGYTF
TRBV28 few CASRGGSNQPQHF
TRBV6-5 once CASHAQGLRQPQHF
TRBV9 - CASSLTSGSGVIDEQFF
TRBV7-9 - CASSLGASSTDTQYF
TRBV18 - CASSPPGAGPRETQYF
TRBV7-3 - CASSFPSGRYTF
TRBV28 - CASTLPPSNSPLHF
TRBV3-1/TRBV3-2 - CASSQDLLDTDTQYF
TRBV3-1/TRBV3-2 - CASSQGGREKLFF
TRBV4-2 - CASSQDRVPGEQFF
TRBV2 - CASSVLAGGQETQYF
TRBV9 - CASSVEGDLYNEQFF
TRBV19 - CASSTRGPSYGYTF
TRBV7-9 - CASSSPGTEAFF
TRBV9 few CASSVDGQGLAGEQETQYF
TRBV27 - CASSDGTSGKTYEQYF
TRBV2 - CASSQRGGAMNTGELFF
TRBV11-3 - CASSSQGEETQYF
TRBV19 - CASSYLAGEASDTQYF
TRBV7-8 few CASSQIQGGYTF
TRBV28 - CASSSPQQGDTQYF
TRBV20-1 - CSASQGLSNQPQHF
TRBV12-3/TRBV12-4 - CSSGTSYNEQFF
TRBV29-1 once CSVEGKVGTGPYEQYF
TRBV7-9 - CASSSRDTGAYEQYF
TRBV6-2/TRBV6-3 - CASSFTQSSYEQYF
TRBV5-1 - CASSLSTDYGYTF
TRBV19 - CASTPRGKEDEKLFF
TRBV15 - CATSRESELAFPEQYF
TRBV18 - CASSMTGDYGYTF
TRBV7-2 once CASSVVTGGPENEQFF
TRBV4-1 - CASSRTTRGNQPQHF
TRBV28 - CASRTGGNEKLFF
TRBV14 - CASSQSGHEQYF
TRBV19 - CASSRTSGASYEQYF
TRBV11-2 - CASSRGGLNEKLFF
TRBV9 - CASSAGTGNQPQHF
TRBV21-1 - CASSKATGGAREGTGELFF
TRBV7-3 - CASSPLSGRTHEQFF
TRBV19 - CASRRQGAMNTEAFF
TRBV3-1/TRBV3-2 - CASSQNGLNQETQYF
TRBV6-2/TRBV6-3 - CASSPGLAGSYEQYF
TRBV5-4 few CASSVDRSFAKYNEQFF
TRBV6-5 - CASTGGSNQPQHF
TRBV4-1 - CASSQPLRRGGGYTF
TRBV19 - CASSIGSEYTGELFF
TRBV5-8 - CASSSGGLLIYEQYF
TRBV12-1 - CASSYLTESTNEKLFF
TRBV5-4 - CASSLGWGGRNSPLHF
TRBV10-3 - CAISDRGFPMNTEAFF
TRBV2 - CASGTGHELFF